This is a list of T cell receptor beta chains from one sample in a study of cytomegalovirus exposure and HLA in healthy donors. The assay was immunoSEQ multiplex PCR, and TCRdb's table has in-frame clones only and misses some. The sample yields 170,000 or so clones, roughly 85% seen once. Sequenced input: PBMCs. The receptors here all came from a man between 18 and 29 years old in good health and CMV-seropositive. The CDR3 runs from the conserved cysteine through the conserved F or W. D genes are given only for firm matches. Expanded clones get a size class; other rows say once, few or many, or leave the size out.

abundance,j_gene,v_gene,d_gene,CDR3aa,CDR3nt
.,TRBJ1-1,TRBV6-5,.,CASSYAKTPGTEAFF,TGTGCCAGCAGTTACGCGAAAACGCCGGGTACTGAAGCTTTCTTT
.,TRBJ2-3,TRBV5-1,TRBD2,CASRGDSTDTQYF,TGCGCCAGCCGGGGGGATAGCACAGATACGCAGTATTTT
.,TRBJ2-2,TRBV11-2,.,CASSLPFSGELFF,TGTGCCAGCAGCTTACCTTTTAGCGGGGAGCTGTTTTTT
.,TRBJ1-1,TRBV19,TRBD1,CASIDDRGNTEAFF,TGTGCCAGTATAGACGACAGGGGGAACACTGAAGCTTTCTTT
.,TRBJ2-1,TRBV4-1,TRBD2,CASSRLAGLYEQFF,TGCGCCAGCAGCCGACTAGCGGGACTCTATGAGCAGTTCTTC
.,TRBJ1-2,TRBV30,TRBD1,CAWSVRQGAGYTF,TGTGCCTGGAGTGTACGTCAGGGGGCGGGCTACACCTTC
.,TRBJ2-6,TRBV14,.,CASSQVAGPGANVLTF,TGTGCCAGCAGCCAAGTGGCGGGGCCGGGGGCCAACGTCCTGACTTTC
.,TRBJ2-7,TRBV28,TRBD1,CASSPDRGDDEQYF,TGTGCCAGCAGTCCGGACAGGGGCGACGACGAGCAGTACTTC
.,TRBJ1-6,TRBV5-1,.,CASRSDGYSPLHF,TGCGCCAGCAGAAGCGACGGCTATTCACCCCTCCACTTT
.,TRBJ1-1,TRBV30,TRBD1,CAWSSSGQGKTEAFF,TGTGCCTGGAGTTCATCGGGACAGGGAAAAACTGAAGCTTTCTTT
.,TRBJ2-2,TRBV5-6,TRBD2,CASSSPGLVNSGELFF,TGTGCCAGCAGCTCGCCGGGACTAGTTAATTCCGGGGAGCTGTTTTTT
.,TRBJ2-3,TRBV14,.,CASSQGLARAGRTDTQYF,TGTGCCAGCAGCCAAGGATTAGCTCGGGCGGGTCGAACAGATACGCAGTATTTT
.,TRBJ1-2,TRBV5-8,TRBD1,CASSLGQGALDGYTF,TGTGCCAGCAGCTTGGGGCAGGGGGCGCTGGATGGCTACACCTTC
.,TRBJ1-3,TRBV30,.,CAWSVQGNTIYF,TGTGCCTGGAGTGTACAGGGAAACACCATATATTTT
.,TRBJ2-1,TRBV7-6,.,CASSPLYNEQFF,TGTGCCAGCAGCCCCCTCTACAATGAGCAGTTCTTC
.,TRBJ2-3,TRBV7-9,TRBD2,CASSSRTSGGVMSDTQYF,TGTGCCAGCAGCTCCCGGACTAGCGGGGGGGTTATGTCAGATACGCAGTATTTT
once,TRBJ1-2,TRBV18,.,CASSQSDSYTF,TGTGCCAGCTCTCAATCGGACAGCTACACCTTC
.,TRBJ1-2,TRBV5-5,.,CASSLATGNYGYTF,TGTGCCAGCAGCTTGGCCACAGGAAACTATGGCTACACCTTC
.,TRBJ1-1,TRBV10-3,.,CAISESAQLNTEAFF,TGTGCCATCAGTGAGTCGGCACAGTTAAACACTGAAGCTTTCTTT
.,TRBJ2-3,TRBV27,TRBD2,CASTQSGGPTDTQYF,TGTGCCAGCACCCAGTCGGGGGGGCCCACGGATACGCAGTATTTT
.,TRBJ1-3,TRBV9,.,CASSGDNLGGNTIYF,TGTGCCAGCAGCGGGGACAACCTTGGAGGAAACACCATATATTTT
few,TRBJ2-3,TRBV27,.,CASSPWTPYSTDTQYF,TGTGCCAGCAGCCCTTGGACTCCCTATAGCACAGATACGCAGTATTTT
.,TRBJ2-2,TRBV11-2,TRBD2,CASSRITWSGVDTGELFF,TGTGCCAGCAGCCGAATAACTTGGAGCGGGGTTGACACCGGGGAGCTGTTTTTT
.,TRBJ2-3,TRBV30,TRBD2,CAWSGGLVHTQYF,TGTGCCTGGAGTGGGGGACTAGTCCATACGCAGTATTTT
.,TRBJ2-5,TRBV25-1,TRBD1,CASSADTGVWETQYF,TGTGCCAGCAGTGCAGACACAGGGGTCTGGGAGACCCAGTACTTC
.,TRBJ2-7,TRBV11-2,TRBD1,CASSLWGTGAPYEQYF,TGTGCCAGCAGCTTATGGGGAACAGGGGCCCCCTACGAGCAGTACTTC
once,TRBJ2-1,TRBV5-1,.,CASSFSVNNEQFF,TGCGCCAGCAGCTTTTCTGTAAACAATGAGCAGTTCTTC
.,TRBJ2-1,TRBV2,TRBD2,CASSGSSSGSSYNEQFF,TGTGCCAGCAGTGGATCCTCCAGCGGGAGCTCCTACAATGAGCAGTTCTTC
.,TRBJ2-7,TRBV28,TRBD1,CASSFPPGQANEQYF,TGTGCCAGCAGTTTTCCTCCGGGACAGGCCAACGAGCAGTACTTC
.,TRBJ1-2,TRBV10-2,.,CASSEPGGYGYTF,TGCGCCAGCAGTGAACCCGGGGGCTATGGCTACACCTTC
.,TRBJ1-6,TRBV7-9,.,CASSLERSILHF,TGTGCCAGCAGCTTAGAACGGTCCATCCTCCACTTT
.,TRBJ2-7,TRBV27,.,CASSLSLDSYEQYF,TGTGCCAGCAGTTTATCCCTTGACAGCTACGAGCAGTACTTC
.,TRBJ2-7,TRBV30,.,CAWSGQGSSYEQYF,TGTGCCTGGAGTGGTCAGGGAAGCTCCTACGAGCAGTACTTC
.,TRBJ2-7,TRBV28,TRBD1,CASVQGSVGEQYF,TGTGCCAGCGTACAGGGGTCGGTGGGCGAGCAGTACTTC
.,TRBJ2-3,TRBV4-1,.,CASSLAAGFTDTQYF,TGCGCCAGCAGCCTGGCGGCGGGATTCACAGATACGCAGTATTTT
.,TRBJ2-1,TRBV6-5,.,CATSSLATGEQFF,TGTGCCACCAGTTCGCTCGCCACGGGTGAGCAGTTCTTC
once,TRBJ1-1,TRBV4-2,.,CASSQGDGGRGEAFF,TGTGCCAGCAGCCAAGGAGATGGAGGGAGGGGGGAAGCTTTCTTT
.,TRBJ2-1,TRBV11-2,TRBD1,CASSHRGDSSYNEQFF,TGTGCCAGCAGCCATAGAGGGGACAGCTCCTACAATGAGCAGTTCTTC
.,TRBJ2-5,TRBV7-7,TRBD2,CASSSLARGGRVKTQYF,TGTGCTAGCAGCTCCCTAGCCCGCGGGGGAAGGGTAAAGACCCAGTACTTC
.,TRBJ1-1,TRBV5-4,.,CASSLGGDSLRGTEAFF,TGTGCCAGCAGCTTGGGTGGGGATTCTTTAAGGGGGACTGAAGCTTTCTTT
.,TRBJ1-1,TRBV4-2,TRBD1,CASSQELRGLQRLAFF,TGTGCCAGCAGCCAAGAGCTGAGGGGGCTTCAACGGCTTGCTTTCTTT
few,TRBJ2-7,TRBV2,TRBD1,CASRRQGTYEQYF,TGTGCCAGCAGAAGACAGGGGACCTACGAGCAGTACTTC
.,TRBJ2-7,TRBV6-1,.,CASSEAGSRAGEQYF,TGTGCCAGCAGTGAAGCAGGGTCTCGGGCGGGTGAGCAGTACTTC
once,TRBJ1-3,TRBV13,.,CASSSDRHSGNTIYF,TGTGCCAGCAGCTCGGACAGACACTCTGGAAACACCATATATTTT